This TCR beta chain was recorded in a study of T cell clones after liver transplantation. About the research overall: Pre-transplant mixed lymphocyte reactions yielded third-party-reactive TCRbeta sequences as comparators for graft-donor-reactive sequences. Whole-study results and caveats: Rather than being deleted, graft donor-reactive T cells may have moved into the graft. The donor-reactive repertoire was only partly measurable in a couple of subjects, lacking donor cells.

The germline V gene encodes CDR1 SGHNT and CDR2 YENEEA. With 6 bases clipped from V and 3 bases from J, the junction kept 5 bases outside the gene matches. This CDR3 is built from 15 residues. This clone occurred a few times. Its antigen remains unidentified. The protocol was immunoSEQ multiplex PCR, while the TCRdb copy is restricted to in-frame clones and leaves out a portion. The repertoire holds just under 60,000 clones, with about 70% as singletons. Sequenced here: CD4+ T cells from blood, sampled at the roughly 15-month timepoint. J is TRBJ2-2 and V is TRBV11-3, with 9 bases fitting TRBD1. The receptor's source is a human patient who received a liver transplant. Some T cells may arise from the graft donor. This CDR3 is CASSTGGLDTGELFF. CDR3 nucleotides: TGTGCCAGCAGTACAGGGGGCCTCGACACCGGGGAGCTGTTTTTT.